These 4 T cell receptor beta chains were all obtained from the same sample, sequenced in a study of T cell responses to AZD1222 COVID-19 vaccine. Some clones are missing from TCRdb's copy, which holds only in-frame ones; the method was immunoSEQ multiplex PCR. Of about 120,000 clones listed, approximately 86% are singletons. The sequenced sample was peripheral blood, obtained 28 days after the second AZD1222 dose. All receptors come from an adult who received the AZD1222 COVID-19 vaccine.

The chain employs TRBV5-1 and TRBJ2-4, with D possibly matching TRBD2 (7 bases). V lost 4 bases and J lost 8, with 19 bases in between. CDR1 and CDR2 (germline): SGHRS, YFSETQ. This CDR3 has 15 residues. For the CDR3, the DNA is TGCGCCAGCAGCCCGCAGGCGGGGGCCGGGGACATTCAGTACTTC. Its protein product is CASSPQAGAGDIQYF.

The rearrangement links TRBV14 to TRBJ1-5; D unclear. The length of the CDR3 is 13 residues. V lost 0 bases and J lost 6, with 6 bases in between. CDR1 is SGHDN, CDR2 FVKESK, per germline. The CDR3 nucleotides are TGTGCCAGCAGCCAAGAACCCCGTCAGCCCCAGCATTTT. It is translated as CASSQEPRQPQHF.

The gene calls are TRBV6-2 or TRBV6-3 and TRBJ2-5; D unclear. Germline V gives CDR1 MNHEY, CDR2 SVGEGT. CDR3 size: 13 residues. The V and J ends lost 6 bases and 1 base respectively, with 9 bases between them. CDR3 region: CASSSPGQETQYF. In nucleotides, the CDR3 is TGTGCCAGCAGCTCACCGGGCCAAGAGACCCAGTACTTC.

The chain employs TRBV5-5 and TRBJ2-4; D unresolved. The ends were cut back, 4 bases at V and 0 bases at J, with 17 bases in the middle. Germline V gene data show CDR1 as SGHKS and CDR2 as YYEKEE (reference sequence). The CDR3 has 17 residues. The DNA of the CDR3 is TGTGCCAGCAGCCCCTGGCCCGGAGCCCTAGCCAAAAACATTCAGTACTTC. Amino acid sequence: CASSPWPGALAKNIQYF.